Each of the 29 T cell receptor beta chains below was sequenced from the same sample in a study of response to subunit inactivated influenza vaccine. TCRdb reprocessed the RT-PCR reads with MiXCR, giving one entry per CDR3 protein. The sample contains roughly 700,000 distinct CDR3 sequences, around a sixth of which appear only once. This material consisted of PBMCs from blood, taken roughly 12 days after vaccination. These receptors all come from a man over 45 who received an inactivated influenza vaccine.

This clonotype was detected only a few times. The chain joins TRBV29-1 to TRBJ2-7; TRBD1 matches at 8 bases. The CDR3 extends over 15 amino acids. The germline gives CDR1 SQVTM, CDR2 ANQGSEA. V shed 3 bases, J shed 4 bases, and the junction held 11 bases outside the gene matches. CDR3 in amino acids: CSVEKKGQGPYEQYF. Written as DNA, the CDR3 is TGCAGCGTTGAGAAGAAAGGACAGGGCCCGTACGAGCAGTACTTC.

This clonotype was seen more than once but under ten times. The chain carries TRBV5-1 and TRBJ2-7, with D hard to call. The CDR3 covers 16 residues. In germline, CDR1 is SGHRS, CDR2 YFSETQ. Trimming stripped 0 bases from V and 2 bases from J, with 15 bases between. The CDR3 here is CASSLDGTLNPYEQYF. In nucleotides, the CDR3 is TGCGCCAGCAGCTTGGACGGCACCCTAAACCCCTACGAGCAGTACTTC. The full variable domain, its missing parts supplied by reference TRBV5-1 and TRBJ2-7, is KAGVTQTPRYLIKTRGQQVTLSCSPISGHRSVSWYQQTPGQGLQFLFEYFSETQRNKGNFPGRFSGRQFSNSRSEMNVSTLELGDSALYLCASSLDGTLNPYEQYFGPGTRLTVT.

This clonotype came up many times. The genes are TRBV5-1 and TRBJ2-7, with a weak D call TRBD1 (5 bases). This CDR3 has 14 residues. CDR1 is SGHRS, CDR2 YFSETQ, per germline. Trimming cost V 3 bases and J 2 bases, with 12 bases left between them. Written as DNA, the CDR3 is TGCGCCAGCAGCTACAGCGACAGTCCCTACGAGCAGTACTTC. Protein: CASSYSDSPYEQYF. Looking up the rest from reference TRBV5-1 and TRBJ2-7 gives the full variable domain: KAGVTQTPRYLIKTRGQQVTLSCSPISGHRSVSWYQQTPGQGLQFLFEYFSETQRNKGNFPGRFSGRQFSNSRSEMNVSTLELGDSALYLCASSYSDSPYEQYFGPGTRLTVT.

The table lists this clonotype with a few counts. J is TRBJ2-1 and V is TRBV5-6, with TRBD2 as a possible D gene (5 bases). This CDR3 comprises 16 residues. The V gene lost 2 bases and the J gene lost 0 bases, with 12 bases spanning the gap. Germline assignment: CDR1 SGHDT and CDR2 YYEEEE. The CDR3 sequence is CASSLSAAGSYNEQFF. CDR3 bases: TGTGCCAGCAGCTTATCAGCGGCGGGCTCCTACAATGAGCAGTTCTTC.

This clonotype has more than one count but fewer than ten. This sequence joins TRBV9 and TRBJ1-3, with a tentative D call TRBD1 (5 bases). V shed 0 bases and J shed 1 base, with 8 bases lying between them. Germline V gene sequence: CDR1 SGDLS, CDR2 YYNGEE. The CDR3 spans 15 residues. The CDR3 DNA sequence: TGTGCCAGCAGCGTAGAGGCAGGGTCTGGAAACACCATATATTTT. Its protein product is CASSVEAGSGNTIYF.

The chain is built from TRBV5-4 and TRBJ2-7, with D perhaps TRBD1 or TRBD2 (5 bases each). This CDR3 region has 15 residues. Germline lookup yields CDR1 SGHNT and CDR2 YYREEE (reference sequence). V was shortened by 4 bases and J by 0 bases, with 14 bases between the two germline ends. CDR3 loop: CASSPRYGGSYEQYF. The CDR3 bases are TGTGCCAGCAGCCCTCGGTATGGGGGCTCCTACGAGCAGTACTTC.

There are a few counts of this clonotype. J is TRBJ2-7 and V is TRBV7-2; 8 bases are a match to TRBD2. The CDR3 spans 16 residues. The J segment lost 1 base and the V segment lost 2 bases, leaving 7 bases of the junction unmatched. Germline CDR1 and CDR2: SGHTA and FQGNSA. CDR3 protein: CASSLRRRGVSYEQYF. The CDR3, as DNA: TGTGCCAGCAGCTTAAGGAGGCGGGGGGTTTCCTACGAGCAGTACTTC.

The chain has TRBV7-2 and TRBJ2-7, with 8 bases identical to TRBD1. The CDR3 consists of 15 residues. From germline, CDR1 is SGHTA and CDR2 FQGNSA. Losses at the gene ends were 5 bases for V and 4 bases for J; bases not matched to a gene: 10. The CDR3 here is CASSPQGATGYEQYF. In DNA form, the CDR3 reads TGTGCCAGCAGCCCCCAGGGGGCTACGGGTTACGAGCAGTACTTC.

This clonotype was seen ten or more times. This chain links TRBV9 with TRBJ2-2, with TRBD1 matching 7 bases. Germline V CDR1 and CDR2: SGDLS, YYNGEE. The CDR3 has 15 residues. The ends lost 2 bases at V and 6 bases at J; junction bases unmatched: 7. The CDR3 sequence: CASSVTGQLAGELFF. As DNA, the CDR3 is TGTGCCAGCAGCGTTACGGGACAGCTAGCCGGGGAGCTGTTTTTT. Combining the CDR3 with reference TRBV9 and TRBJ2-2 gives the whole variable domain DSGVTQTPKHLITATGQRVTLRCSPRSGDLSVYWYQQSLDQGLQFLIQYYNGEERAKGNILERFSAQQFPDLHSELNLSSLELGDSALYFCASSVTGQLAGELFFGEGSRLTVL.

The V gene is TRBV6-1, the J gene TRBJ2-2, with 7 bases lining up with TRBD2. This CDR3 contains 14 residues. The germline V gene encodes CDR1 MNHNS and CDR2 SASEGT. The ends lost 6 bases at V and 5 bases at J; junction bases unmatched: 6. The CDR3 nucleotides read TGTGCCAGCAGGGGAGGGACGCTTACCGGGGAGCTGTTTTTT. Its translation: CASRGGTLTGELFF.

The table lists this clonotype with a few counts. The chain joins TRBV6-1 to TRBJ2-6; D is undetermined. The CDR3 is made up of 13 amino acids. Trimming cost V 8 bases and J 6 bases, with 11 bases left between them. Germline CDR1 is MNHNS and CDR2 is SASEGT. The CDR3: CASGRDEANVLTF. The CDR3 bases are TGTGCCAGCGGACGCGACGAGGCCAACGTCCTGACTTTC.

This clonotype was detected only a few times. The chain recombines TRBV5-6 with TRBJ2-5, with D unresolved. Germline V gene sequence: CDR1 SGHDT, CDR2 YYEEEE. The length of the CDR3 is 12 residues. V was cut by 5 bases and J by 5 bases, with 10 bases left in between. This CDR3 reads CASRNPTETQYF. DNA for the CDR3: TGTGCCAGCAGGAACCCAACCGAGACCCAGTACTTC.

This chain connects TRBV2 to TRBJ2-7, with D maybe TRBD2 (6 bases). V shed 2 bases and J shed 3 bases, with 20 bases lying between them. The CDR3 is 17 amino acids. Germline lookup yields CDR1 SNHLY and CDR2 FYNNEI. The CDR3 coding sequence is TGTGCCAGCAGTGAATGTGGTGGAGGGGAATCCCACTACGAGCAGTACTTC. Its translation: CASSECGGGESHYEQYF.

This clonotype appeared a few times. The rearrangement links TRBV5-5 to TRBJ1-3; D gene uncertain. Per germline, CDR1 SGHKS and CDR2 YYEKEE (reference sequence). This CDR3 spans 15 amino acids. Trimming left V 0 bases short and J 0 bases short, with 7 bases between. As DNA, the CDR3 is TGTGCCAGCAGCTTGGCCTCCCTCTCTGGAAACACCATATATTTT. This translates into CASSLASLSGNTIYF.

V gene TRBV2 combines with J gene TRBJ2-5, with D possibly being TRBD2 (5 bases). The length of the CDR3 is 13 residues. V lost 1 base to trimming and J lost 7 bases, with 10 bases between them. Germline V gene lookup returns CDR1 SNHLY and CDR2 FYNNEI. Written as DNA, the CDR3 is TGTGCCAGCAGTGAAGAGAGAGGGCGGACCCAGTACTTC. Protein product: CASSEERGRTQYF.

V usage is TRBV28 and J usage is TRBJ2-3, with D perhaps given as TRBD1 or TRBD2 (5 bases each). Germline lookup yields CDR1 MDHEN and CDR2 SYDVKM. Trimming took 2 bases from V and 1 from J, leaving 13 bases between them. CDR3 size: 16 residues. CDR3 protein: CASSLSGRVGTDTQYF. CDR3 bases: TGTGCCAGCAGTTTAAGCGGCAGGGTGGGCACAGATACGCAGTATTTT.

This clonotype was seen ten or more times. In DNA form, the CDR3 reads TGTGCCAGCAGCAAGCTTAACCAAGAGACCCAGTACTTC. Protein sequence: CASSKLNQETQYF. The V gene is TRBV21-1, the J gene TRBJ2-5. TRBV21-1 is a pseudogene locus. CDR3 length: 13 residues.

The V call is TRBV27, the J call TRBJ2-7; TRBD2 matches 7 bases. CDR1 is MNHEY and CDR2 is SMNVEV in the germline V gene (reference sequence). The CDR3 covers 15 residues. With 6 bases clipped from V and 0 bases from J, the junction kept 8 bases outside the gene matches. CDR3 protein: CASRLTSASSYEQYF. The DNA for the CDR3 is TGTGCCAGCAGACTAACTAGCGCCTCCTCCTACGAGCAGTACTTC.

This clonotype has only a few counts. The chain combines TRBV3-1 with TRBJ2-1; maybe TRBD2 (6 bases). The CDR3 runs to 18 residues. V lost 5 bases and J 1 base, leaving 21 bases between the germline ends. In germline, CDR1 is LGHDT, CDR2 YNNKEL (reference sequence). This chain's CDR3 is CASSFIPSRGGSYNEQFF. The CDR3, as DNA: TGTGCCAGCAGCTTTATCCCCTCAAGGGGAGGATCCTACAATGAGCAGTTCTTC.

This clonotype was counted only a few times. This chain connects TRBV20-1 to TRBJ1-5, with D possibly matching TRBD1 (5 bases). CDR3 length: 14 residues. Trimming cost V 6 bases and J 5 bases, with 17 bases left between them. Per the germline V gene, CDR1 is DFQATT and CDR2 is SNEGSKA (reference sequence). CDR3 protein: CSAGQSGGYQPQHF. The CDR3 DNA is TGCAGTGCGGGGCAAAGTGGGGGATATCAGCCCCAGCATTTT.

This rearrangement joins TRBV5-5 to TRBJ2-1; D ambiguous. Between the trimmed V and J ends, which lost 4 bases and 1 base, there was a span of 15 bases. The length of the CDR3 is 16 residues. Per the germline V gene, CDR1 is SGHKS and CDR2 is YYEKEE (reference sequence). CDR3 sequence reads: CASSPVGKRSYNEQFF. CDR3 DNA sequence: TGTGCCAGCAGCCCAGTGGGGAAAAGGTCCTACAATGAGCAGTTCTTC.

The J gene is TRBJ2-7, the V gene TRBV3-1, with no clear D. CDR1 LGHDT and CDR2 YNNKEL come from the germline V gene (reference sequence). The V end was cut by 2 bases, the J end by 6 bases, with 11 bases between. The CDR3 length is 13 residues. The CDR3 protein is CASSQNDLGEQYF. CDR3 coding DNA: TGTGCCAGCAGCCAAAATGACTTGGGCGAGCAGTACTTC.

This clonotype has more than one count but fewer than ten. The V and J genes are TRBV20-1 and TRBJ1-6; TRBD1 might be the D (6 bases). The V end was cut by 0 bases, the J end by 7 bases, with 13 bases between. The CDR3 contains 15 residues. Germline V gene sequence: CDR1 DFQATT, CDR2 SNEGSKA (reference sequence). CDR3 amino acids: CSARDSGQGNSPLHF. CDR3 nucleotides: TGCAGTGCTAGAGATTCAGGCCAGGGGAATTCACCCCTCCACTTT.

This clonotype has only a few counts. The chain joins TRBV7-2 to TRBJ2-7; 11 positions match TRBD2. In germline, CDR1 is SGHTA, CDR2 FQGNSA. The CDR3 has 16 residues. V was pared by 4 bases and J by 0 bases, with 5 bases of the junction left unmatched. CDR3 DNA sequence: TGTGCCAGCAGCTCGGGACTAGCGGTTACCTCCTACGAGCAGTACTTC. The encoded protein is CASSSGLAVTSYEQYF.

This clonotype appeared a few times. Here the CDR3 reads CASRSERESLYNEQFF. Written as DNA, the CDR3 is TGTGCCAGCAGAAGTGAGCGGGAGTCGCTCTACAATGAGCAGTTCTTC. The gene calls are TRBV28 and TRBJ2-1; 8 bases are a match to TRBD2. V lost 6 bases to trimming and J lost 3 bases; unmatched junction nucleotides: 10. The germline gives CDR1 MDHEN, CDR2 SYDVKM. There are 16 residues in the CDR3.

This clonotype was seen more than once but under ten times. The gene calls are TRBV6-2 or TRBV6-3 and TRBJ2-5; no reliable D call. The CDR3 sequence is 11 residues long. Germline V gives CDR1 MNHEY, CDR2 SVGEGT. V was pared by 5 bases and J by 5 bases, with 6 bases between. The CDR3 reads CASSNPETQYF. The CDR3 DNA reads TGTGCCAGCAGTAACCCTGAGACCCAGTACTTC.

This clonotype was picked up a small number of times. The J gene is TRBJ2-1, the V gene TRBV10-3; 9 bases are shared with TRBD1. Trimming cost V 3 bases and J 6 bases; bases outside gene matches: 6. The CDR3 spans 15 residues. The germline V gene encodes CDR1 ENHRY and CDR2 SYGVKD. CDR3 DNA sequence: TGTGCCATCAGTGAAATTGTACAGGGGGCCAATGAGCAGTTCTTC. Its protein is CAISEIVQGANEQFF.

A few counts support this clonotype. The V gene is TRBV7-9, the J gene TRBJ2-5; TRBD1 agrees at 8 bases. The V segment lost 5 bases and the J segment 5 bases; nucleotides outside the gene matches: 7. Germline CDR1 reads SEHNR; CDR2 reads FQNEAQ (reference sequence). The CDR3 consists of 14 residues. CDR3 loop: CASSPTGDGETQYF. The DNA for the CDR3 is TGTGCCAGCAGCCCGACAGGGGATGGTGAGACCCAGTACTTC.

The chain couples TRBV12-3 or TRBV12-4 to TRBJ2-3; no clear D gene. The CDR3 sequence is 16 residues long. V was clipped by 8 bases and J by 6 bases, with 24 bases between them. The CDR3 here is CASAPLGRIQPDTQYF. The DNA for the CDR3 is TGTGCCAGCGCCCCCTTGGGCAGAATCCAACCGGATACGCAGTATTTT.